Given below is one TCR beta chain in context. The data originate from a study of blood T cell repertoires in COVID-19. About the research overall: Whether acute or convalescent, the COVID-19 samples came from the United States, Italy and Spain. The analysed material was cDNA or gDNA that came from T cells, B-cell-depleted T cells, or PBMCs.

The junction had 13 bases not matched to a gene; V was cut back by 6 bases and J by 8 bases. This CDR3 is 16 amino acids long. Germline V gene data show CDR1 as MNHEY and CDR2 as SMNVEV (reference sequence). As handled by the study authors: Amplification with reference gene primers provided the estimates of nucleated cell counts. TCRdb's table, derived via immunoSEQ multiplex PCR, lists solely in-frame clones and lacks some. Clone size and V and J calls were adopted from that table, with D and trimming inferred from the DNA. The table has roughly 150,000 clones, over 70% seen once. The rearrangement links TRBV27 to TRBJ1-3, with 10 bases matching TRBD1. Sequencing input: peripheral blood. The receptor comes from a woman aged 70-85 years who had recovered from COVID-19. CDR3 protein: CASRRLPTGGADTIYF. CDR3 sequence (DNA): TGTGCCAGCAGGCGGCTTCCGACAGGGGGCGCGGACACCATATATTTT.